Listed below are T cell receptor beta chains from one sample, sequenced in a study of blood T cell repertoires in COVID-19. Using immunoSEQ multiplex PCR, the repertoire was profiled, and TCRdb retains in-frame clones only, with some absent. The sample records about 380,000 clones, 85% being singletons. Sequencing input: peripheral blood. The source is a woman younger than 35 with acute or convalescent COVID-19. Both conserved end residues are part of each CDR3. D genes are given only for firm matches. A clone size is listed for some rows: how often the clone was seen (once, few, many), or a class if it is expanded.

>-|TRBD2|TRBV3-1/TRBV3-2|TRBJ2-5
CASSQVAGGTYQETQYF
TGTGCCAGCAGCCAAGTAGCGGGGGGGACCTACCAAGAGACCCAGTACTTC
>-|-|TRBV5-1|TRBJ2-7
CASSLMVGDYEQYF
TGCGCCAGCAGCTTGATGGTGGGAGACTACGAGCAGTACTTC
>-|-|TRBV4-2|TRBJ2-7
CASSQGGGPYEQYF
TGTGCCAGCAGCCAAGGAGGAGGGCCCTACGAGCAGTACTTC
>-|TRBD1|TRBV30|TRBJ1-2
CACEGGQGAGYTF
TGTGCCTGTGAAGGGGGACAGGGGGCTGGCTACACCTTC
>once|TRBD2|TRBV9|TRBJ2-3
CASSVAGTGGLDTQYF
TGTGCCAGCAGCGTAGCTGGCACGGGAGGCTTGGATACGCAGTATTTT
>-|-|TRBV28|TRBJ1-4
CASSTSGATNEKLFF
TGTGCCAGCAGTACCTCGGGTGCAACTAATGAAAAACTGTTTTTT
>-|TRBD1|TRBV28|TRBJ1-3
CASSITGGAPSGNTIYF
TGTGCCAGCAGTATCACAGGGGGAGCTCCCTCTGGAAACACCATATATTTT
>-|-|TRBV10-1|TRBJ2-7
CASSVSGFRSEQYF
TGCGCCAGCAGCGTTTCAGGTTTCCGAAGCGAGCAGTACTTC
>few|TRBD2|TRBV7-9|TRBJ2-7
CASSSTGGLSSYEQYF
TGTGCCAGCAGCTCTACGGGGGGGCTGAGCTCCTACGAGCAGTACTTC
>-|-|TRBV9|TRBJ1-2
CASSVEPSGGYTF
TGTGCCAGCAGCGTAGAACCCTCCGGTGGCTACACCTTC
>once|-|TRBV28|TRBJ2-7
CATFQTGARDEQYF
TGTGCCACGTTCCAGACGGGAGCTAGGGACGAGCAGTACTTC
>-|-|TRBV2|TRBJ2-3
CASSEPGETDTQYF
TGTGCCAGCAGTGAGCCAGGTGAAACAGATACGCAGTATTTT
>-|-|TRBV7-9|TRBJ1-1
CASSLPLGGTEAFF
TGTGCCAGCAGCTTACCCCTTGGAGGGACTGAAGCTTTCTTT
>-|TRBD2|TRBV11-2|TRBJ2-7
CASSPSGSGYEQYF
TGTGCCAGCAGCCCCAGCGGGAGTGGATACGAGCAGTACTTC
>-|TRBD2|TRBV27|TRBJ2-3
CASSSIGAGGLGDTQYF
TGTGCCAGCAGTTCAATAGGAGCGGGGGGGCTTGGAGATACGCAGTATTTT
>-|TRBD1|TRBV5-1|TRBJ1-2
CASSSTPSGQGGSGYGYTF
TGCGCCAGCAGCAGCACCCCGTCGGGACAGGGTGGCTCAGGGTATGGCTACACCTTC
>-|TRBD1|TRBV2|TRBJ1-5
CASTGTGGADSNQPQHF
TGTGCCAGCACCGGGACAGGGGGCGCGGATAGCAATCAGCCCCAGCATTTT
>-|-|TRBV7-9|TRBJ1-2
CASTQIEGPITNYGYTF
TGTGCCAGCACCCAGATCGAGGGCCCTATAACTAACTATGGCTACACCTTC
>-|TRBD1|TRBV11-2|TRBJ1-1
CASSSGGSNTEAFF
TGTGCCAGCAGTTCAGGGGGCTCGAACACTGAAGCTTTCTTT
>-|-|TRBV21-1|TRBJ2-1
CASSAGLTRYNEQFF
TGTGCCAGCAGCGCGGGCCTGACTAGGTACAATGAGCAGTTCTTC
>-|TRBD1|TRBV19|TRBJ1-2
CASTGTAYGYTF
TGTGCCAGTACCGGGACAGCCTATGGCTACACCTTC
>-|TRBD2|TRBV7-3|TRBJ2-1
CASSPSGRSDNEQFF
TGTGCCAGCAGCCCTAGCGGGAGATCGGACAATGAGCAGTTCTTC
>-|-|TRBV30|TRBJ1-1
CAWSLRFNTEAFF
TGTGCCTGGAGTCTCCGGTTCAACACTGAAGCTTTCTTT
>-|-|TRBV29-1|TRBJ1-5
CSVKDTDQPQHF
TGCAGCGTTAAGGACACCGATCAGCCCCAGCATTTT
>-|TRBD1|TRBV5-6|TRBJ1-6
CASSSWTGRSPLHF
TGTGCCAGCAGCTCTTGGACAGGGCGCTCACCCCTCCACTTT
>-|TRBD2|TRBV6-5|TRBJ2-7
CASSPRAGGYEQYF
TGTGCCAGCAGCCCACGAGCGGGGGGGTACGAGCAGTACTTC
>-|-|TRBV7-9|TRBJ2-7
CASSWGGGTSEQYF
TGTGCCAGCAGCTGGGGAGGGGGGACATCCGAGCAGTACTTC
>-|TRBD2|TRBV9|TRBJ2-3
CASSGGGGTDTQYF
TGTGCCAGCAGCGGCGGGGGGGGCACAGATACGCAGTATTTT
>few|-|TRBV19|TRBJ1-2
CASSRVGQTNYGYTF
TGTGCCAGTAGCAGAGTAGGACAGACAAACTATGGCTACACCTTC
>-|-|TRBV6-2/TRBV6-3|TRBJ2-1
CASSYQEVNEQFF
TGTGCCAGCAGTTACCAGGAAGTCAATGAGCAGTTCTTC
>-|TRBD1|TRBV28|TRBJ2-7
CASSLRRDRGSYEQYF
TGTGCCAGCAGTTTACGCCGGGACAGGGGTTCCTACGAGCAGTACTTC
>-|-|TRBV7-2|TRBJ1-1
CASSSDWNTEAFF
TGTGCCAGCAGCTCTGACTGGAACACTGAAGCTTTCTTT
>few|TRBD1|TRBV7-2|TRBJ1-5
CASSLSPGQGNQPQHF
TGTGCCAGCAGCTTATCTCCTGGACAGGGGAATCAGCCCCAGCATTTT